This TCR beta chain derives from a study of CD8 T cells in Susac syndrome. Study-wide results and caveats: It was acknowledged in the study that its TCR sequencing and HLA analysis involved a relatively small number of individuals.

On this clonotype: Its antigen is currently unknown.

The V and J ends lost 7 bases and 5 bases respectively, with 9 bases between them. The CDR3 loop spans 12 amino acids. Germline CDR1 is MDHEN and CDR2 is SYDVKM. CD8+ and CD4+ T cells from blood underwent TCR beta sequencing. Roughly 0.45 to 1 ug RNA was reverse transcribed with random hexamers. TCR beta CDR3 was amplified by immunoSEQ multiplex PCR. This amplification extended across 54 Vbeta and 13 Jbeta segments. TCRdb reanalysed the immunoSEQ multiplex PCR reads using MiXCR and keeps one entry per CDR3 protein. Of around 120,000 distinct CDR3 sequences detected, approximately 93% appear once; the ten largest clones hold just under 0.095%.

Sequenced sample: CD4+ T cells from PBMCs. The sequence was collected from a human donor with multiple sclerosis. This sequence joins TRBV28 and TRBJ2-1, with D unresolved. The CDR3 loop reads CASKSGHNEQFF. The DNA for the CDR3 is TGTGCCAGCAAAAGTGGACACAATGAGCAGTTCTTC. Full variable domain (remainder filled in from reference TRBV28 and TRBJ2-1): DVKVTQSSRYLVKRTGEKVFLECVQDMDHENMFWYRQDPGLGLRLIYFSYDVKMKEKGDIPEGYSVSREKKERFSLILESASTNQTSMYLCASKSGHNEQFFGPGTRLTVL.